Listed here are 13 T cell receptor beta chains from one sample, sequenced in a study of T cell responses to AZD1222 COVID-19 vaccine. The assay was immunoSEQ multiplex PCR, and TCRdb's table has in-frame clones only and misses some. Found here are 65,000 to 95,000 clones, about 92% of them singletons; the top ten hold around 7.1%. Material: peripheral blood, obtained on day 0 of MenACWY control vaccination. All receptors come from an adult in good health.

The CDR3 protein is CASSLGERPSYSGNTIYF. CDR3 nucleotide sequence: TGTGCCAGCAGCTTAGGGGAGAGGCCATCCTACTCTGGAAACACCATATATTTT. The chain recombines TRBV7-8 with TRBJ1-3, with no clear D. The CDR3 has 18 residues. Germline V gene data show CDR1 as SGHVS and CDR2 as FQNEAQ. Trimming left V 1 base short and J 0 bases short, with 16 bases between.

The V call is TRBV25-1, the J call TRBJ2-5, with D possibly TRBD1 on 6 matching bases. This CDR3 is built from 11 residues. Trimming cost V 6 bases and J 14 bases, with 16 bases left between them. Germline CDR1 is MGHDK and CDR2 is SYGVNS. As DNA, the CDR3 is TGTGCCAGCAGCTGGGGGCATGCCCCTTACTTC. Translating it yields CASSWGHAPYF.

V and J are TRBV18 and TRBJ1-2; 9 bases map to TRBD1. J gave up 7 bases and V 2 bases, and 5 bases lay outside the gene matches. The CDR3 runs to 14 residues. Germline V gene data show CDR1 as KGHSH and CDR2 as LQKENI. This chain's CDR3 is CASSPSEQGAGYTF. The DNA for the CDR3 is TGTGCCAGCTCACCATCCGAACAGGGGGCTGGCTACACCTTC.

The rearrangement links TRBV9 to TRBJ2-1, with 12 nucleotides matching TRBD1. V was pared by 0 bases and J by 9 bases, with 4 bases of the junction left unmatched. CDR1 is SGDLS, CDR2 YYNGEE, per germline. This CDR3 region has 15 residues. The CDR3 protein is CASSVVGQGAGEQFF. CDR3 DNA sequence: TGTGCCAGCAGCGTAGTGGGACAGGGGGCTGGTGAGCAGTTCTTC.

The gene calls are TRBV7-8 and TRBJ1-2, with 11 positions matching TRBD1. Trimming took 6 bases from V and 2 from J; bases not matched to a gene: 2. Germline lookup yields CDR1 SGHVS and CDR2 FQNEAQ. The CDR3 spans 14 residues. CDR3 sequence reads: CASRGTGGNYGYTF. CDR3 sequence (DNA): TGTGCCAGCAGGGGGACAGGGGGAAACTATGGCTACACCTTC.

The chain is built from TRBV19 and TRBJ1-4; D may be TRBD1 (5 bases). The CDR3 extends over 13 amino acids. The germline V gene encodes CDR1 LNHDA and CDR2 SQIVND (reference sequence). Between the trimmed V and J ends, which lost 11 bases and 11 bases, there was a span of 21 bases. CDR3 in amino acids: CAANRQGSWKLFF. The CDR3 nucleotides are TGTGCCGCCAACCGGCAGGGATCTTGGAAACTGTTTTTT.

The genes are TRBV2 and TRBJ2-2; D is possibly TRBD1 or TRBD2 (5 bases each). Germline CDR1 and CDR2: SNHLY and FYNNEI. The CDR3 extends over 14 amino acids. Deletions cut 8 bases from V and 0 bases from J, with 10 bases between. Written as DNA, the CDR3 is TGTGCCAGCGCCGGGACCCCGAACACCGGGGAGCTGTTTTTT. Amino acids: CASAGTPNTGELFF. The whole variable domain, remainder taken from reference TRBV2 and TRBJ2-2, is EPEVTQTPSHQVTQMGQEVILRCVPISNHLYFYWYRQILGQKVEFLVSFYNNEISEKSEIFDDQFSVERPDGSNFTLKIRSTKLEDSAMYFCASAGTPNTGELFFGEGSRLTVL.

The chain carries TRBV5-1 and TRBJ2-3; TRBD2 matches 7 bases. The ends lost 4 bases at V and 0 bases at J; junction bases unmatched: 5. The germline CDR1 and CDR2 sequences are SGHRS and YFSETQ. There are 15 residues in the CDR3. In nucleotides, the CDR3 is TGCGCCAGCAGCCGGGACTACACTAGCACAGATACGCAGTATTTT. It translates to CASSRDYTSTDTQYF.

The J gene is TRBJ1-5, the V gene TRBV19; 9 bases are a match to TRBD1. This CDR3 is 14 amino acids long. Germline lookup yields CDR1 LNHDA and CDR2 SQIVND (reference sequence). V shed 7 bases and J 5 bases; nucleotides not matched to a gene: 6. The CDR3 DNA follows: TGTGCCAGTATCAAACAGGGGGCTGATCAGCCCCAGCATTTT. Translation gives CASIKQGADQPQHF.

The chain has TRBV6-6 and TRBJ2-7, with TRBD2 identical over 8 bases. CDR3 length: 15 amino acids. The trim removed 6 bases at V and 4 bases at J, leaving 11 bases unmatched. Germline assignment: CDR1 MNHNY and CDR2 SVGAGI (reference sequence). CDR3 in amino acids: CASSLAGGGPYEQYF. CDR3 in DNA: TGTGCCAGCAGCCTAGCCGGCGGGGGGCCTTACGAGCAGTACTTC.

CDR3 region: CSVLESTEAFF. In nucleotides, the CDR3 is TGCAGCGTTCTAGAGAGTACTGAAGCTTTCTTT. The chain is built from TRBV29-1 and TRBJ1-1; D unresolved. The CDR3 consists of 11 residues. From germline, CDR1 is SQVTM and CDR2 ANQGSEA. Deletions cut 5 bases from V and 5 bases from J, with 9 bases between.

This clone came up a few times. The genes are TRBV7-2 and TRBJ2-3; 9 nucleotides agree with TRBD2. Germline CDR1 is SGHTA and CDR2 is FQGNSA. The CDR3 is 16 amino acids. V lost 1 base to trimming and J lost 2 bases; unmatched junction nucleotides: 4. The CDR3 protein is CASSLGLAGLTDTQYF. The CDR3 DNA is TGTGCCAGCAGCTTAGGTCTAGCGGGGCTCACAGATACGCAGTATTTT. The variable domain in full, completed from reference TRBV7-2 and TRBJ2-3, reads GAGVSQSPSNKVTEKGKDVELRCDPISGHTALYWYRQSLGQGLEFLIYFQGNSAPDKSGLPSDRFSAERTGGSVSTLTIQRTQQEDSAVYLCASSLGLAGLTDTQYFGPGTRLTVL.

This clone was detected once. The genes are TRBV11-3 and TRBJ2-2, with 7 nucleotides matching TRBD1. The CDR3 has 15 amino acids. V lost 6 bases and J lost 4; bases outside the gene matches: 8. CDR1 is SGHNT and CDR2 is YENEEA in the germline V gene. For the CDR3, the DNA is TGTGCCAGCAGACCAGGGGGTGGGAGCACCGGGGAGCTGTTTTTT. Translation gives CASRPGGGSTGELFF.